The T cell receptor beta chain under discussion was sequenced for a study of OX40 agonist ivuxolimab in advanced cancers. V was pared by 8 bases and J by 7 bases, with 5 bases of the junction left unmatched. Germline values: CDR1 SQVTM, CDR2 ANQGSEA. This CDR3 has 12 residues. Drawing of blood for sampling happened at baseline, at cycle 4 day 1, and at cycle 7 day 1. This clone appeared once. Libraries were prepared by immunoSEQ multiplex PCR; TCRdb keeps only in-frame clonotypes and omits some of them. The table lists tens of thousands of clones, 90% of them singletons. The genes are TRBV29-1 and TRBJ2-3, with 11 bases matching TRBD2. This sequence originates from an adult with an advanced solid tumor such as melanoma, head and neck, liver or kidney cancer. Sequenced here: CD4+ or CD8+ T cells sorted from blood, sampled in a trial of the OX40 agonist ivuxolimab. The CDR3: CSLVAGGYTQYF. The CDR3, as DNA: TGCAGCTTAGTAGCGGGGGGGTATACGCAGTATTTT.